What follows are 24 T cell receptor beta chains derived from one specimen sequenced in a study of a mutant IDH1 vaccine in newly diagnosed glioma. Their specific antigens are unknown. Measured with immunoSEQ multiplex PCR; TCRdb has only the in-frame clones, and not every one. The sample lists about 36,000 clones; about four fifths were seen once. The time point: week 11, during vaccination. In the vaccine, a single dose held 300 ug of the mutant IDH1 20-mer peptide, along with topical imiquimod. Sequences were derived from peripheral blood mononuclear cells (PBMCs), sampled from a glioma patient whose treatment included an IDH1 peptide vaccine. Every receptor here comes from a woman under 40 with glioma. Some clones in this sample may be carry-over from other donors' samples.

This chain links TRBV27 with TRBJ2-7; 8 bases map to TRBD1. The CDR3 has 14 residues. From germline, CDR1 is MNHEY and CDR2 SMNVEV (reference sequence). The trim removed 7 bases at V and 2 bases at J, leaving 7 bases unmatched. The CDR3 DNA reads TGTGCCAGCAAACCGGGACAGGCCGCCTACGAGCAGTACTTC. It encodes CASKPGQAAYEQYF.

The chain is built from TRBV5-1 and TRBJ2-1, with D tentatively TRBD1 or TRBD2 (5 bases each). The germline V gene encodes CDR1 SGHRS and CDR2 YFSETQ. Trimming shortened V by 4 bases and J by 5 bases, and 13 bases separated the two germline ends. CDR3 length: 14 amino acids. The CDR3 DNA reads as TGCGCCAGCAGCCCGGGGCAGTCGAACAATGAGCAGTTCTTC. Translation: CASSPGQSNNEQFF.

About this clone: Lacking the conserved final phenylalanine or tryptophan, this CDR3 likely reflects a read error. Because the CDR3's place on the DNA is in doubt, the DNA is left out and the CDR3 is given as listed by TCRdb. The chain employs TRBV30 and TRBJ2-7; the table gives TRBD2 as D, unverified against the DNA. With termini counted, the CDR3 has 12 amino acids. From germline, CDR1 is GTSNPN and CDR2 SVGIG (reference sequence). CDR3 region: CAWSVLASVAPI.

The chain uses TRBV5-6 and TRBJ2-1, with a tentative D call TRBD1 (5 bases). The V end lost 0 bases, the J end lost 1 base, and 8 bases lay between the germline ends. The CDR3 is 15 amino acids. CDR1 and CDR2 from the germline V gene are SGHDT and YYEEEE. DNA for the CDR3: TGTGCCAGCAGCTTGGCAGGGCATTCCTACAATGAGCAGTTCTTC. Translating gives CASSLAGHSYNEQFF.

The chain employs TRBV18 and TRBJ1-2; D uncertain. Trimming shortened V by 0 bases and J by 6 bases, and 8 bases separated the two germline ends. The germline V gene has CDR1 KGHSH and CDR2 LQKENI. The CDR3 is 13 amino acids. CDR3 residues: CASSPPEGDGYTF. The CDR3 nucleotides read TGTGCCAGCTCACCACCGGAGGGTGATGGCTACACCTTC.

As DNA, the CDR3 is TGTGCCAGCAGCCAGTGGAGCGAGCGCTTAAGCACAGATACGCAGTATTTT. As protein: CASSQWSERLSTDTQYF. The gene calls are TRBV14 and TRBJ2-3; unclear D gene. This CDR3 is built from 17 residues. Germline V CDR1 and CDR2: SGHDN, FVKESK. Trimming took off 3 bases at V and 0 bases at J, with 16 bases between the two ends.

This clone appeared once. This chain connects TRBV30 to TRBJ2-1; tentatively, D is TRBD2 (6 bases). Germline V gene lookup returns CDR1 GTSNPN and CDR2 SVGIG (reference sequence). The CDR3 runs 16 residues. Deletions cut 4 bases from V and 2 bases from J, with 18 bases between. CDR3 residues: CAWTPGWRAPYNEQFF. The CDR3 bases are TGTGCCTGGACTCCAGGGTGGAGGGCGCCCTACAATGAGCAGTTCTTC.

This clone was detected once. The V gene is TRBV19, the J gene TRBJ1-5; no clear D gene. The V end was cut by 3 bases, the J end by 0 bases, with 9 bases between. The CDR3 runs 15 residues. Germline CDR1 LNHDA, CDR2 SQIVND (reference sequence). The CDR3 region has the DNA TGTGCCAGTAGTATTAGAGGTCATAGCAATCAGCCCCAGCATTTT. As protein: CASSIRGHSNQPQHF. Full variable domain (missing parts from reference TRBV19 and TRBJ1-5): DGGITQSPKYLFRKEGQNVTLSCEQNLNHDAMYWYRQDPGQGLRLIYYSQIVNDFQKGDIAEGYSVSREKKESFPLTVTSAQKNPTAFYLCASSIRGHSNQPQHFGDGTRLSIL.

The genes are TRBV6-5 and TRBJ1-2; 8 bases agree with TRBD1. The length of the CDR3 is 14 residues. V shed 5 bases, J shed 4 bases, and the junction held 6 bases outside the gene matches. From germline, CDR1 is MNHEY and CDR2 SVGAGI. The DNA of the CDR3 is TGTGCCAGCAGTACTAGGGACAGGCCCTATGGCTACACCTTC. Amino acid sequence: CASSTRDRPYGYTF.

This CDR3 reads CASSAGQPQHF. The CDR3 DNA sequence: TGTGCCAGCAGTGCAGGGCAGCCCCAGCATTTT. This chain joins TRBV6-1 and TRBJ1-5; possible D gene TRBD1, 5 bases. The CDR3 spans 11 residues. Per the germline V gene, CDR1 is MNHNS and CDR2 is SASEGT. V was pared by 4 bases and J by 7 bases, with 5 bases between.

CDR3 nucleotides: TGTGCCAGCCAGCGGGGGGGACCGGTTAGCACAGATACGCAGTATTTT. This sequence encodes CASQRGGPVSTDTQYF. The V gene is TRBV5-4, the J gene TRBJ2-3; 10 nucleotides agree with TRBD2. The CDR3 loop spans 16 amino acids. The germline CDR1 and CDR2 sequences are SGHNT and YYREEE (reference sequence). The V and J ends lost 7 bases and 0 bases, in that order; junction bases with no gene match: 8.

The chain employs TRBV2 and TRBJ2-1; D is uncertain. Germline V gene data show CDR1 as SNHLY and CDR2 as FYNNEI. V was shortened by 1 base and J by 6 bases, with 4 bases between the two germline ends. This CDR3 has 12 residues. The DNA of the CDR3 is TGTGCCAGCAGTGAAGAGCCCAATGAGCAGTTCTTC. Its protein is CASSEEPNEQFF.

This chain joins TRBV5-6 and TRBJ1-4, with D hard to call. Germline V gives CDR1 SGHDT, CDR2 YYEEEE. The germline V and J ends were trimmed by 0 bases and 8 bases, with 11 bases remaining between them. CDR3 size: 14 residues. The CDR3 coding sequence is TGTGCCAGCAGCTTGGGGTACCGGGAGGAAAAACTGTTTTTT. The encoded protein is CASSLGYREEKLFF.

In regard to this clone: An end of the junction does not agree with germline; a read error may underlie this. The chain has TRBV7-7 and TRBJ2-7; 7 bases line up with TRBD2. This CDR3 has 15 amino acids. Germline V lookup: CDR1 SSHAT, CDR2 FNYEAQ (reference sequence). The CDR3 DNA sequence: TGTGCTAGCAGCCCTGTCGGCGGGAGCTCCTACGAGCAGTACTTC. It yields the protein CASSPVGGSSYEQYF.

The chain joins TRBV10-2 to TRBJ2-1, with TRBD1 matching 7 bases. The CDR3 totals 14 residues. Trimming took 4 bases from V and 5 from J; bases not matched to a gene: 5. Per the germline V gene, CDR1 is WSHSY and CDR2 is SAAADI. The CDR3 sequence is CASSAGTANNEQFF. CDR3 DNA: TGCGCCAGCAGTGCCGGGACAGCTAACAATGAGCAGTTCTTC.

The rearrangement uses TRBV6-1 and TRBJ1-5; TRBD1 is a possible D gene (5 bases). The V gene lost 6 bases and the J gene lost 0 bases, with 12 bases spanning the gap. This CDR3 contains 15 residues. CDR1 and CDR2 (germline): MNHNS, SASEGT. In nucleotides, the CDR3 is TGTGCCAGCAGGCCCATGGGGGTTAGCAATCAGCCCCAGCATTTT. It translates to CASRPMGVSNQPQHF.

The V and J genes are TRBV5-1 and TRBJ1-1; D unresolved. Germline CDR1 is SGHRS and CDR2 is YFSETQ. This CDR3 comprises 14 residues. V gave up 0 bases and J gave up 8 bases, with 14 bases separating them. The CDR3 loop is CASSLGVERNEAFF. In DNA, the CDR3 is TGCGCCAGCAGCTTGGGGGTAGAGAGGAACGAAGCTTTCTTT.

The chain joins TRBV2 to TRBJ2-2; D is unresolved. Germline loops: CDR1 SNHLY, CDR2 FYNNEI. The CDR3 loop spans 15 amino acids. Deletions cut 3 bases from V and 0 bases from J, with 8 bases between. Here the CDR3 DNA reads TGTGCCAGCAGTGATACGACTGCGAACACCGGGGAGCTGTTTTTT. This sequence encodes CASSDTTANTGELFF. Using reference TRBV2 and TRBJ2-2 for the parts outside the CDR3, the full variable domain is EPEVTQTPSHQVTQMGQEVILRCVPISNHLYFYWYRQILGQKVEFLVSFYNNEISEKSEIFDDQFSVERPDGSNFTLKIRSTKLEDSAMYFCASSDTTANTGELFFGEGSRLTVL.

The rearrangement links TRBV4-1 to TRBJ2-7; weak D call: TRBD1 (6 bases). The CDR3 length is 15 residues. V lost 4 bases and J lost 0, with 13 bases in between. Per the germline V gene, CDR1 is MGHRA and CDR2 is YSYEKL. CDR3 sequence reads: CASSPFGQLSYEQYF. The CDR3 bases are TGCGCCAGCAGCCCCTTCGGACAGCTCTCCTACGAGCAGTACTTC.

CDR3 region: CSVDAKAGGYGGELFF. CDR3 in DNA: TGCAGCGTTGACGCTAAGGCGGGAGGGTATGGCGGGGAGCTGTTTTTT. The chain carries TRBV29-1 and TRBJ2-2, with TRBD2 identical over 9 bases. The ends lost 3 bases at V and 7 bases at J; junction bases unmatched: 12. The CDR3 has 16 amino acids. CDR1 SQVTM and CDR2 ANQGSEA come from the germline V gene.

In DNA form, the CDR3 reads TGTGCCAGCAGCGTACATATGGTCGGATCGCGGGATCGAGGGAACACTGAAGCTTTCTTT. Translating it yields CASSVHMVGSRDRGNTEAFF. This chain links TRBV9 with TRBJ1-1; unclear D gene. From germline, CDR1 is SGDLS and CDR2 YYNGEE. The ends were cut back, 1 base at V and 1 base at J, with 26 bases in the middle. The CDR3 consists of 20 residues.

The chain couples TRBV5-4 to TRBJ2-2, with 9 bases fitting TRBD1. Germline CDR1 reads SGHNT; CDR2 reads YYREEE (reference sequence). V lost 3 bases and J lost 6; bases outside the gene matches: 6. The CDR3 has 15 amino acids. The CDR3 region is CASSSIQGAAGELFF. CDR3 coding DNA: TGTGCCAGCAGCTCTATACAGGGGGCCGCCGGGGAGCTGTTTTTT.

The chain recombines TRBV19 with TRBJ2-7, with TRBD2 matching over 7 bases. V gave up 2 bases and J gave up 1 base; unmatched junction bases: 11. Per germline, CDR1 LNHDA and CDR2 SQIVND (reference sequence). This CDR3 has 17 residues. The CDR3 region has the DNA TGTGCCAGTAGTATATCCACCCATAGCGGGTGGTCCTACGAGCAGTACTTC. Translated, it gives CASSISTHSGWSYEQYF.

The rearrangement uses TRBV10-3 and TRBJ2-7; TRBD1 or TRBD2 may be the D gene (6 bases each). This CDR3 contains 13 residues. The V end was cut by 8 bases, the J end by 3 bases, with 14 bases between. CDR1 and CDR2 from the germline V gene are ENHRY and SYGVKD. In DNA form, the CDR3 reads TGTGCCATCCGATCGGGGGACAACTACGAGCAGTACTTC. Its protein product is CAIRSGDNYEQYF.